This entry is about one TCR beta chain. This clone was counted once. Its antigen is still unknown. Within one base of it there is no much larger clone, and no base qualities were kept. This specimen belongs to a study of blood T cell repertoires in COVID-19 (dated by TCRdb to 2020 to 2022). Study-wide context: Samples from collaborators originated in the United States, Italy and Spain and spanned both the acute and convalescent phases of COVID-19. The prospective study material was composed of cDNA or gDNA derived from T cells, B-cell-depleted T cells, or PBMCs. Deeply sampled blood TCRbeta repertoires from subjects exposed to, actively infected with, or recovered from COVID-19 were included in the dataset. The repertoires were made available in a free public database intended to serve as a resource for research on the immune response to SARS-CoV-2. Samples were obtained from the ongoing ImmuneRACE study (first 160 participants) and from about 1,300 subjects provided by 6 global collaborators. Nearly every sample came with metadata listing a de-identified subject ID, COVID-19 status, age in years and sex. Where HLA class I and class II types were available, the types were taken from metadata supplied by the sample provider, not from assay-based typing.

The paper as a whole reports these results and caveats: The quantity of clinical and demographic metadata differed by source and by participant and was supplied without curation.

TCRbeta CDR3 regions were amplified from genomic DNA by means of the immunoSEQ Assay, a bias-controlled multiplex PCR. The paper's processing steps were these. Nucleated cell counts per sample were estimated from amplification of reference gene primers within the assay. To quantify the absolute abundance of each unique TCRbeta CDR3 rearrangement, sequence reads were collapsed and filtered. Productive Simpson clonality was computed per sample as the square root of Simpson's diversity index over productive rearrangements. The clones in this table, taken by TCRdb from immuneACCESS, are in-frame only. Not every clone is retained; where verified, under half of the shortfall comes from an unresolved V gene, and the cause of the rest is unknown. The DNA gave D and trimming, while V, J and clone size come from that table. The sample records approximately 250,000 clones, around nine tenths of which are singletons. The top ten constitute approximately 1.5% of the sample.

Samples from volunteer blood donors who had recovered from COVID-19 were contributed by a second Seattle source. Whole blood was collected in K2EDTA tubes by collaborating institutions according to the institutions' own protocols. For TCRbeta analysis, collaborators shipped samples as frozen whole blood, isolated PBMCs, or DNA extracted from either of those sample types. The receptor was derived from a woman aged 60-75 years who had recovered from COVID-19. Sequencing was done on a sample of peripheral blood.

The CDR3 reads as follows: CASSQDILGGPLHF. DNA sequence: TGCGCCAGCAGCCAAGATATATTAGGGGGTCCCCTCCACTTT. The rearranged chain carries TRBV4-3 and TRBJ1-6; a tentative D call is TRBD1 (6 bases match). The CDR3 numbers 14 residues from cysteine through phenylalanine. The CDR3 DNA has 42 bases and is translated from base 1. CDR1 and CDR2 were assigned from the germline V gene as LGHNA and YSLEER. Deletion took 0 bases off V and 13 bases off J, with a span of 13 bases between the germline ends.